This passage covers 10 T cell receptor beta chains from one sample sequenced in a study of Graves' ophthalmopathy and Graves' hyperthyroidism. Researchers took RNA transcripts and amplified TCR beta CDR3 regions from them. RT-PCR was first run with HTBI primers, then multiplex PCR in a second round. A single record per CDR3 protein comes from TCRdb applying MiXCR to the multiplex PCR reads. The table records almost 750,000 distinct CDR3 sequences, roughly two fifths of them present only once. Material for sequencing was peripheral blood. The receptors come from an adult man with Graves' ophthalmopathy.

DNA for the CDR3: TGCAGTGCTAGAGGACAGGAGCCTCACTCTGGAAACACCATATATTTT. Protein product: CSARGQEPHSGNTIYF. The rearrangement uses TRBV20-1 and TRBJ1-3; a possible D gene is TRBD1 (6 bases). The V gene lost 1 base and the J gene lost 0 bases, with 13 bases spanning the gap. Germline values: CDR1 DFQATT, CDR2 SNEGSKA (reference sequence). The length of the CDR3 is 16 residues.

This clonotype was seen repeatedly, ten times or more. The CDR3 coding sequence is TGTGCCAGTACACCCGTGGCCCCCAATCAGCCCCAGCATTTT. Protein: CASTPVAPNQPQHF. The V call is TRBV19, the J call TRBJ1-5; D gene ambiguous. The CDR3 is made up of 14 amino acids. Trimming cost V 7 bases and J 3 bases, with 13 bases left between them. The germline V gene encodes CDR1 LNHDA and CDR2 SQIVND (reference sequence).

V gene TRBV12-3 or TRBV12-4 combines with J gene TRBJ2-7; no firm D call. Trimming stripped 5 bases from V and 5 bases from J, with 16 bases between. There are 14 residues in the CDR3. CDR3 DNA sequence: TGTGCCAGCAGTCCGATATTTGGAAGCCACGAGCAGTACTTC. Protein sequence: CASSPIFGSHEQYF.

CDR3 sequence (DNA): TGTGCCAGCAGCTTAGTCCGGGGGGCGACAGAGACCCAGTACTTC. Encoded protein: CASSLVRGATETQYF. The gene calls are TRBV7-9 and TRBJ2-5; D perhaps matches TRBD2 (7 bases). The CDR3 is 15 residues long. The V gene's germline CDR1 is SEHNR and CDR2 FQNEAQ (reference sequence). Trimming stripped 1 base from V and 4 bases from J, with 13 bases between.

This clonotype was recorded many times. The gene calls are TRBV7-9 and TRBJ2-6; D call uncertain. Trimming cost V 5 bases and J 0 bases, with 8 bases left between them. The germline V gene encodes CDR1 SEHNR and CDR2 FQNEAQ (reference sequence). The CDR3 has 15 residues. The CDR3 loop reads CASSPDRSGANVLTF. CDR3 bases: TGTGCCAGCAGCCCCGACCGCTCTGGGGCCAACGTCCTGACTTTC.

The V gene is TRBV2, the J gene TRBJ1-2; D not certain. The CDR3 extends over 11 amino acids. In germline, CDR1 is SNHLY, CDR2 FYNNEI. CDR3 sequence: CASLQIYGYTF. The CDR3 DNA sequence: TGTGCTAGCTTACAGATCTATGGCTACACCTTC.

This clonotype was counted between two and nine times. The V gene is TRBV9, the J gene TRBJ1-5; weak D call: TRBD1 (6 bases). Germline CDR1 reads SGDLS; CDR2 reads YYNGEE. The CDR3 sequence is 15 residues long. The V and J ends lost 4 bases and 6 bases respectively, with 17 bases between them. The CDR3 coding sequence is TGTGCCAGCAGCCCCTACGAGGGGGTGGGTCAGCCCCAGCATTTT. It translates to CASSPYEGVGQPQHF. Full variable domain (rest looked up from reference TRBV9 and TRBJ1-5): DSGVTQTPKHLITATGQRVTLRCSPRSGDLSVYWYQQSLDQGLQFLIQYYNGEERAKGNILERFSAQQFPDLHSELNLSSLELGDSALYFCASSPYEGVGQPQHFGDGTRLSIL.

This clonotype has a handful of counts. This rearrangement joins TRBV10-3 to TRBJ1-6; no reliable D call. Looked up from germline, CDR1 is ENHRY and CDR2 is SYGVKD. Trimming left V 10 bases short and J 8 bases short, with 27 bases between. The CDR3 is made up of 17 amino acids. The CDR3 here is CASTPWEQTTGYSPLHF. CDR3 nucleotide sequence: TGTGCCAGCACTCCATGGGAGCAGACTACCGGATATTCACCCCTCCACTTT.

V and J are TRBV7-9 and TRBJ2-2; D is unclear. This CDR3 spans 13 amino acids. V lost 6 bases and J lost 6, with 11 bases in between. Germline CDR1 is SEHNR and CDR2 is FQNEAQ (reference sequence). CDR3 sequence: CASSVSGPGELFF. The CDR3 coding sequence is TGTGCCAGCAGTGTGTCCGGCCCCGGGGAGCTGTTTTTT.

The CDR3 sequence is CASSKTHSYEQYF. In nucleotides, the CDR3 is TGTGCCAGCAGCAAAACCCATTCCTACGAGCAGTACTTC. The rearrangement joins TRBV6-5 to TRBJ2-7; D unclear. Germline loops: CDR1 MNHEY, CDR2 SVGAGI. Trimming took off 6 bases at V and 1 base at J, with 10 bases between the two ends. CDR3 length: 13 amino acids.